Listed below are T cell receptor beta chains from one sample, sequenced in a study of CD8 T cells in ankylosing spondylitis. Each CDR3 protein is one row after TCRdb ran MiXCR on the 5' RACE reads. The sample has more than 650,000 distinct CDR3 sequences, approximately 12% seen once. The specimen sequenced was blood, either unsorted or a sorted T cell fraction (not recorded which). These receptor sequences come from a male donor with ankylosing spondylitis. Each CDR3 is given with its conserved first and last residue. Fields, in order: V gene, clone size, J gene, D gene, CDR3 protein, CDR3 DNA. A D gene is named only where the DNA matches it firmly. Size tells how often a clone was seen (once, few, many) or the class of an expanded clone, and some rows leave it out.

v_gene: TRBV28; abundance: -; j_gene: TRBJ1-1; d_gene: -; CDR3aa: CASIPSATEAFF; CDR3nt: TGTGCCAGCATTCCGAGCGCCACTGAAGCTTTCTTT
v_gene: TRBV29-1; abundance: many; j_gene: TRBJ2-7; d_gene: -; CDR3aa: CSVDRGLDEQYF; CDR3nt: TGCAGCGTTGATAGAGGCCTCGACGAGCAGTACTTC
v_gene: TRBV24-1; abundance: few; j_gene: TRBJ2-3; d_gene: -; CDR3aa: CATSDLPGQPTDTQYF; CDR3nt: TGTGCCACCAGTGATTTACCCGGACAGCCCACAGATACGCAGTATTTT
v_gene: TRBV20-1; abundance: many; j_gene: TRBJ2-1; d_gene: -; CDR3aa: CSAPRVPYNEQFF; CDR3nt: TGCAGTGCGCCCAGGGTTCCCTACAATGAGCAGTTCTTC
v_gene: TRBV29-1; abundance: few; j_gene: TRBJ1-1; d_gene: TRBD1; CDR3aa: CSVSPGGGTEAFF; CDR3nt: TGCAGCGTGAGCCCAGGGGGAGGCACTGAAGCTTTCTTT
v_gene: TRBV20-1; abundance: few; j_gene: TRBJ1-3; d_gene: TRBD1; CDR3aa: CSAGGQLENTIYF; CDR3nt: TGCAGTGCTGGGGGACAGTTGGAAAACACCATATATTTT
v_gene: TRBV5-1; abundance: -; j_gene: TRBJ2-5; d_gene: -; CDR3aa: CASSLGPGSEETQYF; CDR3nt: TGCGCCAGCAGCTTGGGACCCGGTAGCGAAGAGACCCAGTACTTC
v_gene: TRBV4-2; abundance: -; j_gene: TRBJ2-1; d_gene: TRBD2; CDR3aa: CASSPRLRERGLEQFF; CDR3nt: TGTGCCAGCAGCCCTAGATTGCGGGAGCGGGGGCTTGAGCAGTTCTTC
v_gene: TRBV20-1; abundance: few; j_gene: TRBJ2-7; d_gene: TRBD1; CDR3aa: CSATVPGQGSHEQYF; CDR3nt: TGCAGTGCTACCGTGCCGGGACAGGGGTCCCACGAGCAGTACTTC
v_gene: TRBV20-1; abundance: -; j_gene: TRBJ1-5; d_gene: TRBD1; CDR3aa: CSARTGDQPQHF; CDR3nt: TGCAGTGCAAGGACAGGGGATCAGCCCCAGCATTTT
v_gene: TRBV27; abundance: few; j_gene: TRBJ2-5; d_gene: -; CDR3aa: CANPQLTGSRGSETQYF; CDR3nt: TGTGCCAACCCACAATTAACAGGGTCTCGGGGATCAGAGACCCAGTACTTC
v_gene: TRBV7-8; abundance: -; j_gene: TRBJ2-1; d_gene: -; CDR3aa: CASSSRDSDYNEQFF; CDR3nt: TGTGCCAGCAGCTCCCGGGACTCGGACTACAATGAGCAGTTCTTC
v_gene: TRBV11-2; abundance: few; j_gene: TRBJ2-7; d_gene: TRBD2; CDR3aa: CASSGRTWRGSYEQYF; CDR3nt: TGTGCCAGCAGCGGGCGGACTTGGCGGGGGTCCTACGAGCAGTACTTC
v_gene: TRBV6-2/TRBV6-3; abundance: few; j_gene: TRBJ2-2; d_gene: -; CDR3aa: CASSQPSGESNTGELFF; CDR3nt: TGTGCCAGCAGCCAACCCTCAGGGGAGTCGAACACCGGGGAGCTGTTTTTT
v_gene: TRBV7-2; abundance: few; j_gene: TRBJ2-3; d_gene: TRBD2; CDR3aa: CASSPGGEDTQYF; CDR3nt: TGTGCCAGCAGCCCGGGAGGGGAGGATACGCAGTATTTT
v_gene: TRBV20-1; abundance: -; j_gene: TRBJ1-6; d_gene: -; CDR3aa: CSASGTYNSPLHF; CDR3nt: TGCAGTGCTAGTGGTACCTATAATTCACCCCTCCACTTT
v_gene: TRBV5-6; abundance: -; j_gene: TRBJ1-5; d_gene: -; CDR3aa: CASSFGTFSGQPQHF; CDR3nt: TGTGCCAGCAGCTTCGGAACCTTTTCTGGGCAGCCCCAGCATTTT
v_gene: TRBV7-9; abundance: -; j_gene: TRBJ1-1; d_gene: -; CDR3aa: CAETVNTEAFF; CDR3nt: TGTGCCGAGACAGTGAACACTGAAGCTTTCTTT
v_gene: TRBV5-6; abundance: few; j_gene: TRBJ2-7; d_gene: -; CDR3aa: CASSLFQEYEQYF; CDR3nt: TGTGCCAGCAGCTTGTTTCAGGAATACGAGCAGTACTTC
v_gene: TRBV7-2; abundance: -; j_gene: TRBJ2-5; d_gene: -; CDR3aa: CASSFRRAQETQYF; CDR3nt: TGTGCCAGCAGCTTCCGGCGGGCCCAAGAGACCCAGTACTTC
v_gene: TRBV7-2; abundance: few; j_gene: TRBJ2-7; d_gene: -; CDR3aa: CASSTEGGPYEQYF; CDR3nt: TGTGCCAGCAGCACAGAGGGGGGGCCCTACGAGCAGTACTTC
v_gene: TRBV20-1; abundance: -; j_gene: TRBJ2-1; d_gene: TRBD2; CDR3aa: CSARSSGGFYNEQFF; CDR3nt: TGCAGTGCTAGAAGTAGCGGGGGATTCTACAATGAGCAGTTCTTC
v_gene: TRBV20-1; abundance: few; j_gene: TRBJ2-3; d_gene: -; CDR3aa: CSAVSDGDTQYF; CDR3nt: TGCAGTGCCGTTTCGGACGGAGATACGCAGTATTTT
v_gene: TRBV20-1; abundance: once; j_gene: TRBJ2-2; d_gene: TRBD2; CDR3aa: CSASAGGKAGELFF; CDR3nt: TGCAGTGCTAGTGCGGGAGGGAAGGCCGGGGAGCTGTTTTTT
v_gene: TRBV29-1; abundance: few; j_gene: TRBJ2-7; d_gene: -; CDR3aa: CSVEPGRYEQYF; CDR3nt: TGCAGCGTTGAGCCGGGTAGATACGAGCAGTACTTC
v_gene: TRBV7-2; abundance: many; j_gene: TRBJ2-7; d_gene: -; CDR3aa: CASSLGRIYEQYF; CDR3nt: TGTGCCAGCAGTCTTGGCCGGATCTACGAGCAGTACTTC
v_gene: TRBV7-2; abundance: -; j_gene: TRBJ2-7; d_gene: TRBD1; CDR3aa: CASSIDRGSYEQYF; CDR3nt: TGTGCCAGCAGCATCGACAGGGGATCCTACGAGCAGTACTTC
v_gene: TRBV10-3; abundance: -; j_gene: TRBJ1-2; d_gene: -; CDR3aa: CAISDSEGTNYGYTF; CDR3nt: TGTGCCATCAGTGATAGCGAGGGAACTAACTATGGCTACACCTTC
v_gene: TRBV11-2; abundance: -; j_gene: TRBJ2-7; d_gene: TRBD1; CDR3aa: CASRPWTGLSYEQYF; CDR3nt: TGTGCCAGCAGACCCTGGACAGGCCTCTCCTACGAGCAGTACTTC
v_gene: TRBV7-6; abundance: few; j_gene: TRBJ2-7; d_gene: -; CDR3aa: CASSLAATATYEQYF; CDR3nt: TGTGCCAGCAGCTTAGCTGCGACAGCTACCTACGAGCAGTACTTC
v_gene: TRBV29-1; abundance: many; j_gene: TRBJ1-1; d_gene: -; CDR3aa: CSVKTDMNTEAFF; CDR3nt: TGCAGCGTAAAGACAGACATGAACACTGAAGCTTTCTTT
v_gene: TRBV28; abundance: few; j_gene: TRBJ1-1; d_gene: TRBD1; CDR3aa: CASSSPGPRGTEAFF; CDR3nt: TGTGCCAGCAGCTCACCGGGACCCAGGGGGACTGAAGCTTTCTTT
v_gene: TRBV20-1; abundance: -; j_gene: TRBJ2-3; d_gene: TRBD2; CDR3aa: CSASGQGFSTDTQYF; CDR3nt: TGCAGCGCTAGCGGGCAAGGTTTTAGCACAGATACGCAGTATTTT
v_gene: TRBV9; abundance: few; j_gene: TRBJ1-5; d_gene: -; CDR3aa: CASSAGTVLSNQPQHF; CDR3nt: TGTGCCAGCAGCGCCGGGACGGTTTTGAGCAATCAGCCCCAGCATTTT
v_gene: TRBV7-2; abundance: -; j_gene: TRBJ2-5; d_gene: -; CDR3aa: CASSLDGLGGETQYF; CDR3nt: TGTGCCAGCAGCTTAGATGGCCTCGGGGGAGAGACCCAGTACTTC
v_gene: TRBV5-1; abundance: few; j_gene: TRBJ2-7; d_gene: TRBD1; CDR3aa: CASSPQGVQAYEQYF; CDR3nt: TGCGCCAGCAGCCCCCAGGGGGTCCAAGCCTACGAGCAGTACTTC
v_gene: TRBV18; abundance: few; j_gene: TRBJ1-6; d_gene: -; CDR3aa: CASSPGRVSSPLHF; CDR3nt: TGTGCCAGCTCACCGGGCAGGGTCAGTTCACCCCTCCACTTT
v_gene: TRBV9; abundance: -; j_gene: TRBJ2-5; d_gene: -; CDR3aa: CASSVVGGQTQYF; CDR3nt: TGTGCCAGCAGCGTAGTGGGAGGCCAGACCCAGTACTTC
v_gene: TRBV5-1; abundance: -; j_gene: TRBJ1-1; d_gene: -; CDR3aa: CASSSEGLTEAFF; CDR3nt: TGCGCCAGCAGCAGCGAGGGGCTCACTGAAGCTTTCTTT
v_gene: TRBV12-3/TRBV12-4; abundance: many; j_gene: TRBJ2-7; d_gene: -; CDR3aa: CASSELGGNEQYF; CDR3nt: TGTGCCAGCAGTGAACTGGGGGGAAACGAGCAGTACTTC
v_gene: TRBV10-3; abundance: few; j_gene: TRBJ1-5; d_gene: -; CDR3aa: CAISERGGDQPQHF; CDR3nt: TGTGCCATCAGTGAGAGAGGGGGGGATCAGCCCCAGCATTTT